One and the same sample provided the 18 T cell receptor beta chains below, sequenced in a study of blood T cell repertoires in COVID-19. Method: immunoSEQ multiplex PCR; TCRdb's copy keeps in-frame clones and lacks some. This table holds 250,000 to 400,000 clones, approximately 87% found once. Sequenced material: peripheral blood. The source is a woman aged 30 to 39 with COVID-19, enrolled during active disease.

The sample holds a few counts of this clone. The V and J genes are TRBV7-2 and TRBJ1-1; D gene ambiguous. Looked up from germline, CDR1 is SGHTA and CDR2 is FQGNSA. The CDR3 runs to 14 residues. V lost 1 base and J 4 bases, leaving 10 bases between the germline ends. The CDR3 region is CASSLEVGLTEAFF. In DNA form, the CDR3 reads TGTGCCAGCAGCTTAGAAGTGGGCCTCACTGAAGCTTTCTTT.

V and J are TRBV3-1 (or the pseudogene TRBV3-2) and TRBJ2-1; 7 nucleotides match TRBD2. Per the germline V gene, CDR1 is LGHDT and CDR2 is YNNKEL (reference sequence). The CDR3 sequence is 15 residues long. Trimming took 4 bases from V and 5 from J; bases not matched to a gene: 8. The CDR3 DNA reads TGTGCCAGCAGCCTCTGGGACTACGACAACAATGAGCAGTTCTTC. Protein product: CASSLWDYDNNEQFF.

For the CDR3, the DNA is TGTGCCAGCAGCTCGCTTTCAGATAATCAGCCCCAGCATTTT. It specifies CASSSLSDNQPQHF. V gene TRBV5-6 combines with J gene TRBJ1-5, with no clear D. CDR3 size: 14 residues. CDR1 SGHDT and CDR2 YYEEEE come from the germline V gene. Trimming removed 3 bases at V and 4 bases at J, with 11 bases between.

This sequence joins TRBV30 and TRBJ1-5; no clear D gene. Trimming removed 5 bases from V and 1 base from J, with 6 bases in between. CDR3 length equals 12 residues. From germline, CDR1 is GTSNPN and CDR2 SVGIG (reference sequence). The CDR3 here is CAWGQSNQPQHF. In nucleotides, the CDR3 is TGTGCCTGGGGCCAAAGCAATCAGCCCCAGCATTTT.

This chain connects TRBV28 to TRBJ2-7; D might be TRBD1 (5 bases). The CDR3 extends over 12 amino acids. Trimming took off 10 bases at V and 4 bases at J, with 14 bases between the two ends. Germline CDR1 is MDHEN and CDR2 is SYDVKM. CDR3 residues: CAIGVTKYEQYF. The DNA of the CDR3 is TGTGCCATAGGGGTTACTAAGTACGAGCAGTACTTC.

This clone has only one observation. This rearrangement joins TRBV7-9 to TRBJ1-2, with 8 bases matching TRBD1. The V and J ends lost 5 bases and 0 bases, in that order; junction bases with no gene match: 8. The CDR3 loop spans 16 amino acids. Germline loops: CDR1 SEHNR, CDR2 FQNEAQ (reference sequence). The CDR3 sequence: CASSRTDRGANYGYTF. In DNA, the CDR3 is TGTGCCAGCAGCCGAACTGACAGGGGAGCTAACTATGGCTACACCTTC. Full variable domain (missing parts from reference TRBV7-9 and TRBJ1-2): DTGVSQNPRHKITKRGQNVTFRCDPISEHNRLYWYRQTLGQGPEFLTYFQNEAQLEKSRLLSDRFSAERPKGSFSTLEIQRTEQGDSAMYLCASSRTDRGANYGYTFGSGTRLTVV.

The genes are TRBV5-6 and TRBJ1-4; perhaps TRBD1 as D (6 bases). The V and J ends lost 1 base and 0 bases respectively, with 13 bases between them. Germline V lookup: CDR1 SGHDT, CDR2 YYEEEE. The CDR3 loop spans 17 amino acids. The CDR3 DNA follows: TGTGCCAGCAGCTTGTGGGGGGGCGCCGCAACTAATGAAAAACTGTTTTTT. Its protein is CASSLWGGAATNEKLFF.

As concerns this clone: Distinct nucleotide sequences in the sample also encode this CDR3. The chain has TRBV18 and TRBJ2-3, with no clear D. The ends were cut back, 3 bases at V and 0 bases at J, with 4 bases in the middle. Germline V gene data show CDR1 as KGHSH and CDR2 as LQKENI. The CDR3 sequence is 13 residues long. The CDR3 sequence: CASSPPSTDTQYF. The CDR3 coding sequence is TGTGCCAGCTCACCCCCTAGCACAGATACGCAGTATTTT.

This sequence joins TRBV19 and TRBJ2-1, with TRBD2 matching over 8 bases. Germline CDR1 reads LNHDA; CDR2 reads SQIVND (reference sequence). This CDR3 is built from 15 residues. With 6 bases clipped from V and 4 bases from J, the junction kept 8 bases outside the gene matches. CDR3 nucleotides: TGTGCCAGTAGGACGCCAGGCGGGAGGTACAATGAGCAGTTCTTC. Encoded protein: CASRTPGGRYNEQFF.

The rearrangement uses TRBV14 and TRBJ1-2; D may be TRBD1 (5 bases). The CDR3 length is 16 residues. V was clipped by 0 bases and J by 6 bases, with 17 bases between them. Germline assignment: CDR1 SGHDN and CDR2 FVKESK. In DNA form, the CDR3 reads TGTGCCAGCAGCCAAGACGGCCCTCGGGGGACCAATGGCTACACCTTC. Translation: CASSQDGPRGTNGYTF.

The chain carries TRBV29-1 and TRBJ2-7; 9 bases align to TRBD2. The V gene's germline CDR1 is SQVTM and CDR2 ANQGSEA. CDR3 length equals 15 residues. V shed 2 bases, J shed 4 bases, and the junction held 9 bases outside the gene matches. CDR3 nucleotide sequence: TGCAGCGTTGAACTGGGCGGGAGGGCCGAGTACGAGCAGTACTTC. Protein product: CSVELGGRAEYEQYF.

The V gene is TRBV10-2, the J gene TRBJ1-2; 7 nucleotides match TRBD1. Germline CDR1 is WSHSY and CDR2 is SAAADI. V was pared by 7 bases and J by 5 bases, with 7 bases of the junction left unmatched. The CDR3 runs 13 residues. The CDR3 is CASTRDRLYGYTF. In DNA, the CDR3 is TGCGCCAGCACCCGGGACAGACTTTATGGCTACACCTTC.

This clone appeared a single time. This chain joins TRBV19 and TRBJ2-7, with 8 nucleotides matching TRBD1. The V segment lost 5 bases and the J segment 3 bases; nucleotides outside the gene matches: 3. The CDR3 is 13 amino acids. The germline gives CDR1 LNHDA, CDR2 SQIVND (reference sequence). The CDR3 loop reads CASSPQGDYEQYF. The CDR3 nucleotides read TGTGCCAGTAGTCCACAGGGGGACTACGAGCAGTACTTC.

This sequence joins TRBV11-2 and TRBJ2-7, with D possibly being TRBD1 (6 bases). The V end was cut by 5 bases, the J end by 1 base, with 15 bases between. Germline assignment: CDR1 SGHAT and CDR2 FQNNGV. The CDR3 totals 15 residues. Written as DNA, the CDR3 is TGTGCCAGCAGCCAGGGGACGGCCGAATCCTACGAGCAGTACTTC. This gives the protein CASSQGTAESYEQYF. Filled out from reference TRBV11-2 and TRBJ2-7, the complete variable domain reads EAGVAQSPRYKIIEKRQSVAFWCNPISGHATLYWYQQILGQGPKLLIQFQNNGVVDDSQLPKDRFSAERLKGVDSTLKIQPAKLEDSAVYLCASSQGTAESYEQYFGPGTRLTVT.

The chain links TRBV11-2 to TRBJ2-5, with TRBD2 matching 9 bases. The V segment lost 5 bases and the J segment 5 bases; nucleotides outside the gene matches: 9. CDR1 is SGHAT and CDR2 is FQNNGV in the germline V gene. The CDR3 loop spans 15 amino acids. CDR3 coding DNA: TGTGCCAGCAGCCCCATAGCGGGAGACTTGGAGACCCAGTACTTC. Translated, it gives CASSPIAGDLETQYF. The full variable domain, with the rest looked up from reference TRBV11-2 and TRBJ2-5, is EAGVAQSPRYKIIEKRQSVAFWCNPISGHATLYWYQQILGQGPKLLIQFQNNGVVDDSQLPKDRFSAERLKGVDSTLKIQPAKLEDSAVYLCASSPIAGDLETQYFGPGTRLLVL.

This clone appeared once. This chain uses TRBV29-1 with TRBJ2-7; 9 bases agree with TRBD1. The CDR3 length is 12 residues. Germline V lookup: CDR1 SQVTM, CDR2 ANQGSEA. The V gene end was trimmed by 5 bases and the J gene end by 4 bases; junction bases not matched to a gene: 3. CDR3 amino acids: CSVKGQGYEQYF. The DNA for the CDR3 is TGCAGCGTTAAGGGACAGGGTTACGAGCAGTACTTC.

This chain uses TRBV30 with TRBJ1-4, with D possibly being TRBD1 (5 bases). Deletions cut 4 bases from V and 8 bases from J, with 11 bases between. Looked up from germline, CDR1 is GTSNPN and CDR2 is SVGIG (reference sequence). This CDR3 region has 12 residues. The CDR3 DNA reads TGTGCCTGGATCATTGACAGCGAAAAACTGTTTTTT. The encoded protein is CAWIIDSEKLFF. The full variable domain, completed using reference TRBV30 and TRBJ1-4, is SQTIHQWPATLVQPVGSPLSLECTVEGTSNPNLYWYRQAAGRGLQLLFYSVGIGQISSEVPQNLSASRPQDRQFILSSKKLLLSDSGFYLCAWIIDSEKLFFGSGTQLSVL.

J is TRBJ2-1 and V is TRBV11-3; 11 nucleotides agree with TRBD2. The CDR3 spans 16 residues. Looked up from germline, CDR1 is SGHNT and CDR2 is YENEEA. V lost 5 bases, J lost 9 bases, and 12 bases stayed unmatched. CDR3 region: CASSPIAGGLGSEQFF. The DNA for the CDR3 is TGTGCCAGCAGCCCTATAGCGGGAGGGCTTGGGAGTGAGCAGTTCTTC.